Following are 24 T cell receptor beta chains from one sample sequenced in a study of Ad26.COV2.S vaccination and SARS-CoV-2 variants. Indicated treatment: around 19 received Ad26.COV2.S at low or high dose, single or two shots; five or six received placebo; per-sample allocation not given. Each sample was drawn 63 days after the first injection (of vaccine or placebo). Profiled with immunoSEQ multiplex PCR; TCRdb holds only in-frame clones, not every one. The sample includes more than 300,000 clones, about 88% seen only once; the top ten take 6.4%. Material: peripheral blood, obtained in a trial of Ad26.COV2.S vaccine versus placebo. The receptors were gathered from a person aged 18-65 years who received the Ad26.COV2.S COVID-19 vaccine or a placebo.

This clone has only one observation. The chain employs TRBV12-3 or TRBV12-4 and TRBJ1-6, with a possible D match to TRBD1 (5 bases). Trimming shortened V by 5 bases and J by 10 bases, and 12 bases separated the two germline ends. CDR3 length equals 13 residues. CDR3: CASSPGLGSPLHF. The CDR3 DNA is TGTGCCAGCAGTCCAGGGTTAGGGTCACCCCTCCACTTT.

The chain is built from TRBV27 and TRBJ1-6; maybe TRBD1 (6 bases). There are 14 residues in the CDR3. Germline CDR1 MNHEY, CDR2 SMNVEV (reference sequence). The germline V and J ends were trimmed by 5 bases and 7 bases, with 12 bases remaining between them. In nucleotides, the CDR3 is TGTGCCAGCAGTCTAACAGGGAAGAATTCACCCCTCCACTTT. Translating gives CASSLTGKNSPLHF.

V gene TRBV7-6 combines with J gene TRBJ2-7, with D unresolved. This CDR3 has 12 amino acids. V lost 2 bases and J 5 bases, leaving 7 bases between the germline ends. Germline V gene lookup returns CDR1 SGHVS and CDR2 FNYEAQ. The CDR3 nucleotides read TGTGCCAGCAGCTTATATCCCAACGAGCAGTACTTC. The encoded protein is CASSLYPNEQYF.

The chain links TRBV6-5 to TRBJ1-6; TRBD1 aligns across 11 bases. The J segment lost 10 bases and the V segment lost 2 bases, leaving 7 bases of the junction unmatched. The CDR3 loop spans 16 amino acids. Germline V gene data show CDR1 as MNHEY and CDR2 as SVGAGI. The CDR3 DNA sequence: TGTGCCAGCAGTTACCAAGGACAGGGGGCTAGGTCACCCCTCCACTTT. Amino acids: CASSYQGQGARSPLHF.

V is TRBV20-1 and J is TRBJ1-5, with no clear D. The CDR3 extends over 10 amino acids. V lost 0 bases and J 6 bases, leaving 0 bases between the germline ends. Germline V CDR1 and CDR2: DFQATT, SNEGSKA (reference sequence). CDR3 nucleotide sequence: TGCAGTGCTAGAGATCAGCCCCAGCATTTT. Translating it yields CSARDQPQHF.

The CDR3 coding sequence is TGCGCCAGCAGCCAAGAAACTAATAATTCACCCCTCCACTTT. It yields the protein CASSQETNNSPLHF. This chain uses TRBV4-3 with TRBJ1-6, with D hard to call. Germline CDR1 reads LGHNA; CDR2 reads YSLEER. CDR3 length: 14 residues. Deletions cut 0 bases from V and 5 bases from J, with 5 bases between.

This rearrangement joins TRBV10-3 to TRBJ2-2; D gene ambiguous. V lost 2 bases to trimming and J lost 2 bases, with 9 bases between them. Germline V gene lookup returns CDR1 ENHRY and CDR2 SYGVKD. This CDR3 has 15 amino acids. Written as DNA, the CDR3 is TGTGCCATCAGTGAGGCACGGGCTAACACCGGGGAGCTGTTTTTT. Residues: CAISEARANTGELFF.

This chain links TRBV11-3 with TRBJ2-7, with TRBD1 matching over 7 bases. V shed 5 bases, J shed 3 bases, and the junction held 10 bases outside the gene matches. Germline V gives CDR1 SGHNT, CDR2 YENEEA. The CDR3 runs to 15 residues. The CDR3 sequence is CASSTDGQANYEQYF. In nucleotides, the CDR3 is TGTGCCAGCAGCACCGACGGACAGGCTAACTACGAGCAGTACTTC.

This sequence joins TRBV11-3 and TRBJ2-1; D ambiguous. The CDR3 runs 12 residues. In germline, CDR1 is SGHNT, CDR2 YENEEA. V lost 3 bases and J lost 5, with 5 bases in between. CDR3 loop: CASSFANNEQFF. In DNA form, the CDR3 reads TGTGCCAGCAGCTTCGCCAACAATGAGCAGTTCTTC.

The V call is TRBV3-1 (or the pseudogene TRBV3-2), the J call TRBJ1-2; 8 positions agree with TRBD1. Germline V CDR1 and CDR2: LGHDT, YNNKEL (reference sequence). With V trimmed by 4 bases and J by 0 bases, 10 bases remained unmatched. The length of the CDR3 is 17 residues. The CDR3 DNA sequence: TGTGCCAGCAGCCCATACAGCGGGACAGGCACTAACTATGGCTACACCTTC. Protein sequence: CASSPYSGTGTNYGYTF.

This chain uses TRBV4-3 with TRBJ1-3, with D unclear. Trimming took off 3 bases at V and 0 bases at J, with 6 bases between the two ends. Looked up from germline, CDR1 is LGHNA and CDR2 is YSLEER. This CDR3 contains 14 residues. This CDR3 is CASSQTGSGNTIYF. The CDR3 DNA reads TGCGCCAGCAGCCAGACGGGCTCTGGAAACACCATATATTTT.

The chain carries TRBV6-5 and TRBJ2-7, with a possible D match to TRBD1 (5 bases). The length of the CDR3 is 11 residues. Germline V lookup: CDR1 MNHEY, CDR2 SVGAGI. V was clipped by 6 bases and J by 7 bases, with 10 bases between them. CDR3 bases: TGTGCCAGCAGCCAGGGATGGGAGCAGTACTTC. Residues: CASSQGWEQYF.

The CDR3 region has the DNA TGTGCCAGCAGTTATGACACAGGGCATTTTAATTCACCCCTCCACTTT. Its protein product is CASSYDTGHFNSPLHF. The chain is built from TRBV6-6 and TRBJ1-6; the D gene is possibly TRBD1 (6 bases). Looked up from germline, CDR1 is MNHNY and CDR2 is SVGAGI (reference sequence). V shed 3 bases and J shed 6 bases, with 15 bases lying between them. The length of the CDR3 is 16 residues.

This chain joins TRBV6-2 or TRBV6-3 and TRBJ2-7; TRBD1 might be the D (6 bases). V was shortened by 4 bases and J by 3 bases, with 25 bases between the two germline ends. Germline loops: CDR1 MNHEY, CDR2 SVGEGT. The CDR3 has 18 residues. DNA of the CDR3: TGTGCCAGCAGTTCAGCCGGGACAACCCTCCTTAGGCTCTACGAGCAGTACTTC. The encoded protein is CASSSAGTTLLRLYEQYF.

CDR3 sequence (DNA): TGTGCCAGCAGCGTAGGGGCAGGGAAAGAGACCCAGTACTTC. Protein sequence: CASSVGAGKETQYF. V usage is TRBV9 and J usage is TRBJ2-5; TRBD1 might be the D (5 bases). Per germline, CDR1 SGDLS and CDR2 YYNGEE. The CDR3 extends over 14 amino acids. The V end was cut by 0 bases, the J end by 3 bases, with 9 bases between. Full variable domain (outside the CDR3, taken from reference TRBV9 and TRBJ2-5): DSGVTQTPKHLITATGQRVTLRCSPRSGDLSVYWYQQSLDQGLQFLIQYYNGEERAKGNILERFSAQQFPDLHSELNLSSLELGDSALYFCASSVGAGKETQYFGPGTRLLVL.

The rearrangement uses TRBV4-3 and TRBJ1-6; D gene unclear. The germline V and J ends were trimmed by 0 bases and 0 bases, with 6 bases remaining between them. The CDR3 spans 16 residues. Germline assignment: CDR1 LGHNA and CDR2 YSLEER. The DNA for the CDR3 is TGCGCCAGCAGCCAAGAAGTGAACTCCTATAATTCACCCCTCCACTTT. It translates to CASSQEVNSYNSPLHF.

The chain couples TRBV27 to TRBJ2-5; 15 nucleotides match TRBD2. The CDR3 runs to 15 residues. The V and J ends lost 2 bases and 9 bases, in that order; junction bases with no gene match: 4. The germline CDR1 and CDR2 sequences are MNHEY and SMNVEV (reference sequence). CDR3 amino acids: CASSLRTSGGASQYF. CDR3 nucleotide sequence: TGTGCCAGCAGTTTACGGACTAGCGGGGGGGCCTCCCAGTACTTC.

The V call is TRBV28, the J call TRBJ2-7, with D perhaps assigned TRBD1 or TRBD2 (6 bases each). Germline V gene lookup returns CDR1 MDHEN and CDR2 SYDVKM. The CDR3 sequence is 16 residues long. V was shortened by 1 base and J by 5 bases, with 18 bases between the two germline ends. This chain's CDR3 is CASSLYRGGRIDEQYF. The CDR3 region has the DNA TGTGCCAGCAGTTTATATCGAGGGGGGAGGATAGACGAGCAGTACTTC.

This clone was seen a single time. The J gene is TRBJ1-2, the V gene TRBV12-3 or TRBV12-4; D is undetermined. This CDR3 is 13 amino acids long. The V end lost 6 bases, the J end lost 4 bases, and 12 bases lay between the germline ends. This CDR3 reads CASRQTPGYGYTF. The CDR3 coding sequence is TGTGCCAGCAGACAGACACCAGGCTATGGCTACACCTTC.

The rearrangement joins TRBV2 to TRBJ1-1, with D tentatively TRBD1 (6 bases). V lost 7 bases and J 1 base, leaving 13 bases between the germline ends. CDR1 and CDR2 (germline): SNHLY, FYNNEI. This CDR3 region has 14 residues. The CDR3 DNA is TGTGCCAGCATCATAGACAGGTCGAACACTGAAGCTTTCTTT. This encodes CASIIDRSNTEAFF.

Only one count was recorded for this clone. The chain combines TRBV27 with TRBJ2-4; the D gene is possibly TRBD1 (5 bases). This CDR3 has 15 amino acids. Deletions cut 7 bases from V and 0 bases from J, with 13 bases between. Germline CDR1 reads MNHEY; CDR2 reads SMNVEV (reference sequence). The CDR3 loop is CASTPTALAKNIQYF. The CDR3 coding sequence is TGTGCCAGCACCCCGACAGCATTAGCCAAAAACATTCAGTACTTC.

The V gene is TRBV4-3, the J gene TRBJ1-2; D remains ambiguous. The germline V gene encodes CDR1 LGHNA and CDR2 YSLEER. Trimming removed 3 bases at V and 3 bases at J, with 11 bases between. CDR3 length: 14 amino acids. The CDR3, as DNA: TGCGCCAGCAGCCACGCCGGTGCGGACTATGGCTACACCTTC. This translates into CASSHAGADYGYTF.

As regards this clone: At the DNA level, this CDR3 is encoded by other sequences in the same sample as well. The rearrangement uses TRBV18 and TRBJ1-2; 10 nucleotides match TRBD1. This CDR3 region has 15 residues. V lost 3 bases, J lost 0 bases, and 1 base stayed unmatched. CDR1 and CDR2 (germline): KGHSH, LQKENI. The CDR3 nucleotides are TGTGCCAGCTCACCCGGGACAGGGGCTAACTATGGCTACACCTTC. Its protein product is CASSPGTGANYGYTF.

This clone has just a few counts. CDR3 nucleotides: TGTGCCTGGATGAGGGGGAACAGGGGGCTGACCGGGGAGCTGTTTTTT. Translated: CAWMRGNRGLTGELFF. V and J are TRBV30 and TRBJ2-2; 9 bases match TRBD1. V shed 4 bases and J 5 bases; nucleotides not matched to a gene: 11. Per the germline V gene, CDR1 is GTSNPN and CDR2 is SVGIG (reference sequence). This CDR3 comprises 16 residues.